Following are 18 T cell receptor beta chains from one sample sequenced in a study of T cells in pancreatic ductal adenocarcinoma. Surgery without prior neoadjuvant therapy was the treatment of the selected pancreatic ductal adenocarcinoma patients. TCRdb's copy holds only in-frame clones and misses some; the assay was immunoSEQ multiplex PCR. Seen here are 12,000 or so clones, 86% observed once, and the top ten hold roughly 18%. Sequencing used PBMCs. Receptors were obtained from a human donor with pancreatic ductal adenocarcinoma.

The V gene is TRBV6-5, the J gene TRBJ2-3, with TRBD1 identical over 8 bases. CDR1 is MNHEY and CDR2 is SVGAGI in the germline V gene. This CDR3 contains 12 residues. Germline trimming cut 5 bases from V and 8 bases from J; bases unmatched to any gene: 3. CDR3 amino acids: CASSPQGATQYF. CDR3 nucleotide sequence: TGTGCCAGCAGTCCTCAGGGGGCTACGCAGTATTTT.

This sequence joins TRBV4-1 and TRBJ1-5; perhaps TRBD1 as D (6 bases). There are 14 residues in the CDR3. Between the trimmed V and J ends, which lost 4 bases and 5 bases, there was a span of 12 bases. Looked up from germline, CDR1 is MGHRA and CDR2 is YSYEKL. CDR3 nucleotide sequence: TGCGCCAGCAGCCCCTCGGACAGCTATCAGCCCCAGCATTTT. It specifies CASSPSDSYQPQHF.

This chain uses TRBV18 with TRBJ2-7; TRBD1 aligns across 10 bases. The V gene end was trimmed by 6 bases and the J gene end by 6 bases; junction bases not matched to a gene: 11. The CDR3 sequence is 15 residues long. Germline V gene lookup returns CDR1 KGHSH and CDR2 LQKENI. CDR3 DNA sequence: TGTGCCAGCTCTCCTAACCCCCGGGACAGGGGCGAGCAGTACTTC. Protein sequence: CASSPNPRDRGEQYF.

V gene TRBV2 combines with J gene TRBJ1-2, with D possibly matching TRBD1 (6 bases). Trimming pared 5 bases from V and 1 base from J, leaving 11 bases between. CDR3 length: 14 amino acids. CDR1 and CDR2 (germline): SNHLY, FYNNEI. CDR3 amino acids: CASSKDSLNYGYTF. The CDR3 bases are TGTGCCAGCAGTAAGGACAGCCTTAACTATGGCTACACCTTC.

The chain links TRBV27 to TRBJ1-3, with no clear D. Germline V lookup: CDR1 MNHEY, CDR2 SMNVEV (reference sequence). The CDR3 totals 14 residues. V lost 4 bases to trimming and J lost 0 bases, with 7 bases between them. The chain's CDR3 is CASSYGGSGNTIYF. CDR3 sequence (DNA): TGTGCCAGCAGTTATGGTGGCTCTGGAAACACCATATATTTT.

The chain is built from TRBV9 and TRBJ2-3, with 7 bases matching TRBD1. This CDR3 contains 15 residues. Trimming at V came to 0 bases and at J to 6 bases, leaving 7 bases not matched to a gene. Per germline, CDR1 SGDLS and CDR2 YYNGEE. The CDR3 is CASSVVGGAPDTQYF. The CDR3 bases are TGTGCCAGCAGCGTAGTAGGGGGCGCCCCGGATACGCAGTATTTT.

The CDR3 is CASSLTGVDYGYTF. CDR3 bases: TGTGCCAGCAGTTTAACAGGGGTGGACTATGGCTACACCTTC. This sequence joins TRBV27 and TRBJ1-2, with 7 positions matching TRBD1. V lost 2 bases and J lost 3; bases outside the gene matches: 3. The CDR3 spans 14 residues. CDR1 MNHEY and CDR2 SMNVEV come from the germline V gene (reference sequence).

The chain recombines TRBV7-9 with TRBJ2-5; D is possibly TRBD2 (5 bases). CDR1 is SEHNR, CDR2 FQNEAQ, per germline (reference sequence). The CDR3 contains 15 residues. The germline V and J ends were trimmed by 5 bases and 5 bases, with 18 bases remaining between them. The CDR3 reads CASSRLSPNAETQYF. The CDR3 DNA is TGTGCCAGCAGCCGACTATCCCCCAACGCGGAGACCCAGTACTTC.

The gene calls are TRBV19 and TRBJ1-4, with a tentative D call TRBD1 (5 bases). Germline-derived CDR1 and CDR2 are LNHDA and SQIVND (reference sequence). Between the trimmed V and J ends, which lost 10 bases and 6 bases, there was a span of 18 bases. The CDR3 has 14 amino acids. As DNA, the CDR3 is TGTGCCACCGCCCCCTACGGGGGGGATGAAAAACTGTTTTTT. It specifies CATAPYGGDEKLFF.

V is TRBV29-1 and J is TRBJ1-1, with 8 bases matching TRBD1. The CDR3 length is 13 residues. Germline assignment: CDR1 SQVTM and CDR2 ANQGSEA. Losses at the gene ends were 7 bases for V and 4 bases for J; bases not matched to a gene: 8. CDR3 in DNA: TGCAGCGGATCAGGGGGCTTGGGCACTGAAGCTTTCTTT. It yields the protein CSGSGGLGTEAFF.

The CDR3 region has the DNA TGTGCCAGCAGCTTGGGGGGGACAGTTCGAAGGGAGACCCAGTACTTC. It translates to CASSLGGTVRRETQYF. J is TRBJ2-5 and V is TRBV5-4; 7 bases map to TRBD1. The germline CDR1 and CDR2 sequences are SGHNT and YYREEE (reference sequence). Germline trimming cut 0 bases from V and 5 bases from J; bases unmatched to any gene: 10. This CDR3 is built from 16 residues.

The genes are TRBV5-8 and TRBJ1-2; D might be TRBD1 (5 bases). The V end was cut by 4 bases, the J end by 6 bases, with 19 bases between. This CDR3 is built from 15 residues. Germline CDR1 and CDR2: SGHTS and YDEGEE. As DNA, the CDR3 is TGTGCCAGCAGCGTTACCGGGACTAGAGGAGATGGCTACACCTTC. Translating gives CASSVTGTRGDGYTF.

This chain connects TRBV5-4 to TRBJ1-2; D is unclear. The CDR3 consists of 14 residues. Trimming pared 0 bases from V and 7 bases from J, leaving 13 bases between. Germline V CDR1 and CDR2: SGHNT, YYREEE (reference sequence). The CDR3: CASSLEHAAVGYTF. The CDR3 region has the DNA TGTGCCAGCAGCTTGGAACACGCCGCCGTTGGCTACACCTTC.

The V gene is TRBV29-1, the J gene TRBJ2-5; D may be TRBD1 (5 bases). The CDR3 has 12 residues. Trimming left V 5 bases short and J 0 bases short, with 7 bases between. Germline V lookup: CDR1 SQVTM, CDR2 ANQGSEA. The CDR3 coding sequence is TGCAGCGTTAGACAGTACCAAGAGACCCAGTACTTC. It encodes CSVRQYQETQYF.

This chain links TRBV7-2 with TRBJ2-7; D is perhaps TRBD2 (6 bases). The CDR3 runs 13 residues. The V end was cut by 3 bases, the J end by 6 bases, with 12 bases between. Germline V lookup: CDR1 SGHTA, CDR2 FQGNSA. The chain's CDR3 is CASSFSQGGEQYF. The CDR3 region has the DNA TGTGCCAGCAGCTTCTCCCAGGGAGGCGAGCAGTACTTC.

V and J are TRBV11-2 and TRBJ1-1; maybe TRBD1 (6 bases). The CDR3 covers 17 residues. The V gene's germline CDR1 is SGHAT and CDR2 FQNNGV. V was shortened by 6 bases and J by 1 base, with 21 bases between the two germline ends. CDR3 coding DNA: TGTGCCAGCAGGCGCTTCCTCGACCCGACAGGGAACACTGAAGCTTTCTTT. This gives the protein CASRRFLDPTGNTEAFF.

V is TRBV6-5 and J is TRBJ2-2; D perhaps matches TRBD1 (5 bases). V shed 2 bases and J shed 3 bases, with 13 bases lying between them. CDR1 is MNHEY and CDR2 is SVGAGI in the germline V gene. This CDR3 is built from 16 residues. The CDR3 region has the DNA TGTGCCAGCAGTTACCCCAGTCAGGGTTACACCGGGGAGCTGTTTTTT. Translating gives CASSYPSQGYTGELFF.

This chain links TRBV7-2 with TRBJ1-1; D may be TRBD1 (6 bases). V lost 1 base to trimming and J lost 5 bases, with 20 bases between them. CDR3 length: 17 residues. Germline loops: CDR1 SGHTA, CDR2 FQGNSA. CDR3 sequence (DNA): TGTGCCAGCAGCTTAGGGGGAAGGGGCAGGGGAGGAACTGAAGCTTTCTTT. Its translation is CASSLGGRGRGGTEAFF.